This TCR beta chain was sequenced in a study of T cell responses to AZD1222 COVID-19 vaccine. Germline V gives CDR1 MDHEN, CDR2 SYDVKM. The CDR3 sequence is 12 residues long. The V end lost 11 bases, the J end lost 6 bases, and 11 bases lay between the germline ends. Whole-study findings and limits: Reportedly, nearly half of unique spike TCRs recognized epitopes outside B.1.351/B.1.1.7 mutations. Sampled repertoires all dated from after the peak T cell response. Spike-specific TCR breadth and depth were elevated following two AZD1222 doses. Females made up more of the donors, who were largely white British, and clonal diversity may have come out too low.

The repertoire was sequenced with immunoSEQ multiplex PCR; TCRdb's copy has only in-frame clones and lacks some. The sample includes more than 90,000 clones, around 89% of them seen just once. Of note for this clone: Its specificity is unknown.

This TCR was sampled from an adult who received the AZD1222 COVID-19 vaccine. This chain joins TRBV28 and TRBJ1-6, with D possibly being TRBD1 (6 bases). Sequenced material: peripheral blood, taken 28 days after the second AZD1222 dose. The CDR3 nucleotides are TGTGCCTTAGGGGGAGGTAATTCACCCCTCCACTTT. Translation gives CALGGGNSPLHF.